This T cell receptor beta chain was captured in a study of shared clonotypes between healthy human individuals. Deep-level settings were used for running the assay. What was sequenced on ten immunoSEQ deep assay plates was unsorted PBMC DNA. Original processing notes: As immunoSEQ supplied junction-only sequences (without quality scores), filtering differed. The method was immunoSEQ multiplex PCR; TCRdb's version includes in-frame clones alone and lacks a portion of them. V and J calls and clone size are given by that table; D and trimming were obtained from the DNA. This table has 450,000 to 500,000 clones, around four fifths appearing once. The CDR3 loop spans 16 amino acids. Germline CDR1 reads MNHEY; CDR2 reads SMNVEV (reference sequence). The germline V and J ends were trimmed by 5 bases and 7 bases, with 24 bases remaining between them.

This sequence was found in a woman in her 40s in good health. Some clones in this sample may be carry-over from other donors' samples. Sequencing used PBMCs. The rearrangement links TRBV27 to TRBJ2-7; possible D gene TRBD2, 6 bases. The CDR3, as DNA: TGTGCCAGCAGTCTTAAGCCCCCCGGAGCTGGGGGGGAGCAGTACTTC. It translates to CASSLKPPGAGGEQYF.